A single sample is the source of the 29 T cell receptor beta chains below, sequenced in a study of T cells after yellow fever vaccination. TCRdb itself ran the 5' RACE reads through MiXCR, one entry per CDR3 protein. The sample includes fewer than 650,000 distinct CDR3 sequences, about a fifth seen only once; the top ten take approximately 16%. This sample comprised PBMCs, obtained 20 to 25 days after the first yellow fever vaccination. These receptor sequences come from a man between 18 and 29 years old who received the YFV17D yellow fever vaccine.

The rearrangement joins TRBV12-3 or TRBV12-4 to TRBJ1-3, with D hard to call. The CDR3 runs to 15 residues. Trimming removed 2 bases from V and 0 bases from J, with 8 bases in between. The CDR3 DNA is TGTGCCAGCAGTTTACAGGCGATCTCTGGAAACACCATATATTTT. The encoded protein is CASSLQAISGNTIYF.

The sample holds a few counts of this clonotype. The chain recombines TRBV24-1 with TRBJ2-7, with D possibly TRBD2 on 5 matching bases. CDR3 length equals 13 residues. V was trimmed by 4 bases and J by 1 base, leaving 7 bases between them. Germline V gene data show CDR1 as KGHDR and CDR2 as SFDVKD. The CDR3 reads CATSERTSYEQYF. CDR3 DNA: TGTGCCACCAGTGAGAGGACTTCCTACGAGCAGTACTTC.

The chain uses TRBV20-1 and TRBJ1-1; no firm D call. Germline values: CDR1 DFQATT, CDR2 SNEGSKA (reference sequence). Trimming shortened V by 4 bases and J by 1 base, and 13 bases separated the two germline ends. CDR3 length: 14 residues. The CDR3 protein is CSATKRLPNTEAFF. Written as DNA, the CDR3 is TGCAGTGCTACGAAACGACTGCCGAACACTGAAGCTTTCTTT.

The rearrangement joins TRBV5-1 to TRBJ2-3, with D perhaps TRBD2 (5 bases). The ends were cut back, 6 bases at V and 2 bases at J, with 10 bases in the middle. The CDR3 loop spans 13 amino acids. The germline V gene encodes CDR1 SGHRS and CDR2 YFSETQ. The DNA for the CDR3 is TGCGCCAGCACGGCGGGTTACACAGATACGCAGTATTTT. The encoded protein is CASTAGYTDTQYF.

The chain links TRBV5-1 to TRBJ1-1; D remains unclear. The CDR3 extends over 14 amino acids. Germline V gene sequence: CDR1 SGHRS, CDR2 YFSETQ. V lost 4 bases, J lost 0 bases, and 10 bases lay in between. This CDR3 reads CASSHGRLNTEAFF. CDR3 nucleotides: TGCGCCAGCAGCCATGGACGCTTGAACACTGAAGCTTTCTTT.

The rearrangement links TRBV7-9 to TRBJ2-2; D is perhaps TRBD1 or TRBD2 (6 bases each). The CDR3 totals 14 residues. Germline CDR1 SEHNR, CDR2 FQNEAQ (reference sequence). CDR3 bases: TGTGCTTCGGGGGCGCAGGGGAACACCGGGGAGCTGTTTTTT. Translating gives CASGAQGNTGELFF. Full variable domain (rest looked up from reference TRBV7-9 and TRBJ2-2): DTGVSQNPRHKITKRGQNVTFRCDPISEHNRLYWYRQTLGQGPEFLTYFQNEAQLEKSRLLSDRFSAERPKGSFSTLEIQRTEQGDSAMYLCASGAQGNTGELFFGEGSRLTVL.

This chain connects TRBV5-1 to TRBJ1-2; D possibly corresponds to TRBD1 (6 bases). Germline V gene sequence: CDR1 SGHRS, CDR2 YFSETQ. V lost 4 bases, J lost 8 bases, and 21 bases lay in between. This CDR3 comprises 15 residues. The CDR3 nucleotides are TGCGCCAGCAGCCCAGAAGGATCGGGGGCGGGAGGCTACACCTTC. It specifies CASSPEGSGAGGYTF.

The count of this clonotype is one. The chain couples TRBV7-6 to TRBJ2-1; TRBD2 agrees at 9 bases. The germline gives CDR1 SGHVS, CDR2 FNYEAQ. V lost 2 bases, J lost 2 bases, and 4 bases stayed unmatched. The CDR3 runs 16 residues. The CDR3 sequence: CASSLLAGPTYNEQFF. CDR3 nucleotide sequence: TGTGCCAGCAGCTTACTAGCGGGGCCGACCTACAATGAGCAGTTCTTC.

A note on this clonotype: The junction departs from the called germline gene at one end, perhaps through a read error. This chain uses TRBV18 with TRBJ2-1, with D tentatively TRBD2 (6 bases). Germline loops: CDR1 KGHSH, CDR2 LQKENI. The CDR3 sequence is 13 residues long. The CDR3 sequence is CASSANSPEGELF. The CDR3 nucleotides read TGTGCCAGCTCGGCGAATAGTCCGGAGGGCGAGCTCTTC.

A few counts support this clonotype. V and J are TRBV29-1 and TRBJ2-3; 15 bases map to TRBD2. V lost 0 bases and J lost 0; bases outside the gene matches: 10. Germline V gene sequence: CDR1 SQVTM, CDR2 ANQGSEA. The CDR3 extends over 20 amino acids. CDR3 nucleotide sequence: TGCAGCGTTGAAGATCTCTCGGGACTAGCGGGGGGAAAAAGCACAGATACGCAGTATTTT. Protein sequence: CSVEDLSGLAGGKSTDTQYF.

The V and J genes are TRBV5-1 and TRBJ2-7; tentatively, D is TRBD2 (6 bases). The CDR3 runs 15 residues. The germline gives CDR1 SGHRS, CDR2 YFSETQ. Trimming shortened V by 1 base and J by 4 bases, and 15 bases separated the two germline ends. CDR3 bases: TGCGCCAGCAGCTTGATGGGGCAGGAGGGGTACGAGCAGTACTTC. It is translated as CASSLMGQEGYEQYF.

This clonotype was detected a few times. The gene calls are TRBV4-1 and TRBJ2-7; 9 bases align to TRBD1. The CDR3 length is 14 residues. With 4 bases clipped from V and 4 bases from J, the junction kept 5 bases outside the gene matches. The germline V gene has CDR1 MGHRA and CDR2 YSYEKL. The CDR3 DNA is TGCGCCAGCAGCCCAACCGGGACAGGGTACGAGCAGTACGTC. It yields the protein CASSPTGTGYEQYV.

This clonotype showed up many times. V usage is TRBV6-2 or TRBV6-3 and J usage is TRBJ2-2; D perhaps matches TRBD2 (6 bases). V lost 2 bases and J 10 bases, leaving 14 bases between the germline ends. The CDR3 is made up of 14 amino acids. Germline V CDR1 and CDR2: MNHEY, SVGEGT. The CDR3, as DNA: TGTGCCAGCAGTTACCGACTGGAGGGTACGGAGCTGTTTTTT. This sequence encodes CASSYRLEGTELFF.

The chain couples TRBV7-2 to TRBJ2-7; 8 bases are a match to TRBD2. V shed 5 bases and J 7 bases; nucleotides not matched to a gene: 16. Germline V gene data show CDR1 as SGHTA and CDR2 as FQGNSA. CDR3 size: 16 residues. The CDR3 protein is CASSPRSSSGVVEQYF. In nucleotides, the CDR3 is TGTGCCAGCAGCCCCCGTTCGAGTAGCGGGGTGGTGGAGCAGTACTTC.

This clonotype was seen a few times. The chain employs TRBV20-1 and TRBJ2-3; the match to TRBD2 covers 12 bases. This CDR3 comprises 14 residues. Germline CDR1 is DFQATT and CDR2 is SNEGSKA (reference sequence). Unmatched junction bases numbered 3, after V lost 6 bases and J lost 2 bases. CDR3: CSAGLAGSTDTQYF. The CDR3 region has the DNA TGCAGTGCGGGACTAGCGGGTTCCACAGATACGCAGTATTTT.

This clonotype was picked up one time. The chain carries TRBV18 and TRBJ1-2, with D perhaps matching TRBD1 (5 bases). The CDR3 length is 13 residues. CDR1 KGHSH and CDR2 LQKENI come from the germline V gene. The ends were cut back, 2 bases at V and 7 bases at J, with 11 bases in the middle. The CDR3 reads CASSPGGKRGYTF. Written as DNA, the CDR3 is TGTGCCAGCTCACCAGGGGGGAAACGTGGCTACACCTTC. The full variable domain, in which reference TRBV18 and TRBJ1-2 provide the parts outside the CDR3, is NAGVMQNPRHLVRRRGQEARLRCSPMKGHSHVYWYRQLPEEGLKFMVYLQKENIIDESGMPKERFSAEFPKEGPSILRIQQVVRGDSAAYFCASSPGGKRGYTFGSGTRLTVV.

The chain is built from TRBV3-1 and TRBJ2-4; D is perhaps TRBD1 (5 bases). Germline CDR1 LGHDT, CDR2 YNNKEL (reference sequence). This CDR3 is 16 amino acids long. V was shortened by 2 bases and J by 0 bases, with 11 bases between the two germline ends. The CDR3 DNA sequence: TGTGCCAGCAGCCAAAGGAGACAGCTAGCCAAAAACATTCAGTACTTC. As protein: CASSQRRQLAKNIQYF.

This clonotype was seen a handful of times. The chain couples TRBV7-9 to TRBJ1-1, with D possibly matching TRBD1 (5 bases). The CDR3 is made up of 14 amino acids. Germline V lookup: CDR1 SEHNR, CDR2 FQNEAQ (reference sequence). The V end lost 5 bases, the J end lost 5 bases, and 15 bases lay between the germline ends. The CDR3 is CASSATGGSTEAFF. CDR3 DNA: TGTGCCAGCAGCGCTACGGGGGGGAGTACTGAAGCTTTCTTT.

The rearrangement links TRBV20-1 to TRBJ1-2; perhaps TRBD1 as D (6 bases). Germline CDR1 is DFQATT and CDR2 is SNEGSKA (reference sequence). With 0 bases removed from V and 7 bases from J, the gap between germline ends came to 21 bases. CDR3 length equals 16 residues. CDR3 nucleotide sequence: TGCAGTGCTAGAGATTTCCTGGGGGGCCCGAGGGTTGGCTACACCTTC. This encodes CSARDFLGGPRVGYTF.

The chain has TRBV5-1 and TRBJ1-4; D remains unclear. V gave up 0 bases and J gave up 8 bases, with 11 bases separating them. Germline values: CDR1 SGHRS, CDR2 YFSETQ. The CDR3 loop spans 14 amino acids. The CDR3 here is CASSLARVGEKLFF. CDR3 nucleotide sequence: TGCGCCAGCAGCTTGGCAAGGGTGGGGGAAAAACTGTTTTTT.

The chain employs TRBV12-3 or TRBV12-4 and TRBJ2-3, with D unclear. CDR3 size: 14 residues. Deletions cut 3 bases from V and 2 bases from J, with 9 bases between. The DNA for the CDR3 is TGTGCCAGCAGTTTGAAAGGGCCCACAGATACGCAGTATTTT. Translated: CASSLKGPTDTQYF.

CDR3: CATAWGNTGELFF. CDR3 nucleotide sequence: TGTGCCACCGCCTGGGGTAACACCGGGGAGCTGTTTTTT. The chain employs TRBV11-2 and TRBJ2-2, with D hard to call. Germline CDR1 is SGHAT and CDR2 is FQNNGV. V was trimmed by 10 bases and J by 2 bases, leaving 11 bases between them. There are 13 residues in the CDR3.

There are a few counts of this clonotype. This chain links TRBV19 with TRBJ2-1; the D call may be TRBD1 or TRBD2 (6 bases each). CDR1 and CDR2 from the germline V gene are LNHDA and SQIVND (reference sequence). CDR3 length: 12 residues. Trimming cost V 7 bases and J 4 bases, with 8 bases left between them. The CDR3 coding sequence is TGTGCCAGTACGGGGGCTTACAATGAGCAGTTCTTC. This codes for CASTGAYNEQFF.

This clonotype was counted only a few times. V usage is TRBV12-3 or TRBV12-4 and J usage is TRBJ2-2; D possibly corresponds to TRBD1 (6 bases). The CDR3 runs to 13 residues. The V and J ends lost 4 bases and 5 bases respectively, with 8 bases between them. The CDR3 DNA sequence: TGTGCCAGCAGTTGGGGGCGTACCGGGGAGCTGTTTTTT. This sequence encodes CASSWGRTGELFF.

The chain carries TRBV4-1 and TRBJ1-2, with 8 bases identical to TRBD1. The germline CDR1 and CDR2 sequences are MGHRA and YSYEKL. CDR3 length equals 15 residues. V trimming: 4 bases; J trimming: 5 bases; junction bases outside the gene matches: 9. The CDR3 sequence is CASSPVETGVYGYTF. The DNA of the CDR3 is TGCGCCAGCAGCCCTGTAGAGACAGGGGTTTATGGCTACACCTTC.

This clonotype was seen a few times. The V gene is TRBV5-1, the J gene TRBJ1-2; possible D gene TRBD1, 6 bases. The CDR3 has 14 amino acids. V lost 0 bases to trimming and J lost 4 bases, with 10 bases between them. Germline assignment: CDR1 SGHRS and CDR2 YFSETQ. Here the CDR3 reads CASSLEGGAYGYTF. Written as DNA, the CDR3 is TGCGCCAGCAGCTTGGAGGGGGGTGCCTATGGCTACACCTTC.

The chain carries TRBV4-3 and TRBJ2-3; tentatively, D is TRBD1 (5 bases). From germline, CDR1 is LGHNA and CDR2 YSLEER. The CDR3 covers 15 residues. Between the trimmed V and J ends, which lost 0 bases and 6 bases, there was a span of 13 bases. The CDR3 region is CASSQEGKGRDTQYF. As DNA, the CDR3 is TGCGCCAGCAGCCAAGAGGGCAAGGGGCGGGATACGCAGTATTTT.

This clonotype came up many times. The gene calls are TRBV7-4 and TRBJ1-5, with a tentative D call TRBD1 (5 bases). The V end was cut by 5 bases, the J end by 4 bases, with 12 bases between. Germline V gene data show CDR1 as SGHVT and CDR2 as SQSDAQ. This CDR3 contains 14 residues. The CDR3 region has the DNA TGTGCCAGCAGCCCAGGGACCGAAAATCAGCCCCAGCATTTT. Amino acids: CASSPGTENQPQHF.

This clonotype appeared a few times. The chain uses TRBV7-6 and TRBJ1-1; D gene unclear. V dropped 1 base and J dropped 5 bases, with 11 bases sitting between them. The CDR3 is 14 amino acids. The V gene's germline CDR1 is SGHVS and CDR2 FNYEAQ. Here the CDR3 DNA reads TGTGCCAGCAGCTTAGGAGTGGGGTATACTGAAGCTTTCTTT. Its protein product is CASSLGVGYTEAFF.